These 19 T cell receptor beta chains were all obtained from the same sample, sequenced in a study of blood T cell repertoires in COVID-19. TCRdb's copy holds only in-frame clones and misses some; the assay was immunoSEQ multiplex PCR. The sample has tens of thousands of clones, around 82% seen once; the top ten hold 5.3%. Sequences were obtained from peripheral blood. The receptors stem from a man between 50 and 59 years old with active COVID-19.

The sample holds a few counts of this clone. The chain couples TRBV4-2 to TRBJ2-3, with a weak D call TRBD2 (5 bases). The ends were cut back, 3 bases at V and 2 bases at J, with 12 bases in the middle. The CDR3 consists of 15 residues. Germline V gives CDR1 LGHNA, CDR2 YNFKEQ. As DNA, the CDR3 is TGTGCCAGCAGCCACCAGCGGAGATCCACAGATACGCAGTATTTT. Protein product: CASSHQRRSTDTQYF.

V usage is TRBV5-4 and J usage is TRBJ2-7; 7 nucleotides line up with TRBD2. The V gene's germline CDR1 is SGHNT and CDR2 YYREEE (reference sequence). The trim removed 3 bases at V and 1 base at J, leaving 10 bases unmatched. The CDR3 is made up of 16 amino acids. The CDR3 loop reads CASSSAAGTTSYEQYF. CDR3 DNA sequence: TGTGCCAGCAGCTCCGCCGCCGGGACTACTTCCTACGAGCAGTACTTC.

The chain combines TRBV18 with TRBJ2-7; TRBD1 agrees at 8 bases. J was trimmed by 3 bases and V by 3 bases; bases with no gene match: 7. Germline V gene lookup returns CDR1 KGHSH and CDR2 LQKENI. This CDR3 is built from 15 residues. The CDR3 protein is CASSPLDRVFYEQYF. As DNA, the CDR3 is TGTGCCAGCTCACCCCTGGACAGGGTGTTCTACGAGCAGTACTTC.

This chain uses TRBV2 with TRBJ2-7; 8 bases fit TRBD2. The CDR3 contains 14 residues. Germline CDR1 is SNHLY and CDR2 is FYNNEI. J gave up 0 bases and V 9 bases, and 7 bases lay outside the gene matches. CDR3 nucleotides: TGTGCCAGTGAGACTAGCGACCGCTCCTACGAGCAGTACTTC. It encodes CASETSDRSYEQYF.

The chain joins TRBV7-2 to TRBJ2-7, with 7 bases identical to TRBD2. V shed 5 bases and J 5 bases; nucleotides not matched to a gene: 9. The CDR3 is 14 residues long. Per germline, CDR1 SGHTA and CDR2 FQGNSA. The CDR3 DNA reads as TGTGCCAGCAGCCGCCCGACTAGCCGGGACGAGCAGTACTTC. It specifies CASSRPTSRDEQYF.

The V call is TRBV7-9, the J call TRBJ1-4; perhaps TRBD1 as D (6 bases). The germline V and J ends were trimmed by 1 base and 0 bases, with 18 bases remaining between them. This CDR3 is built from 19 residues. Germline V gene data show CDR1 as SEHNR and CDR2 as FQNEAQ (reference sequence). The CDR3 here is CASSLVDRIPFATNEKLFF. The CDR3 DNA sequence: TGTGCCAGCAGCTTAGTCGACAGGATCCCTTTTGCAACTAATGAAAAACTGTTTTTT.

The chain recombines TRBV7-9 with TRBJ1-1; D might be TRBD1 (6 bases). CDR1 is SEHNR, CDR2 FQNEAQ, per germline (reference sequence). The CDR3 has 14 amino acids. V was shortened by 3 bases and J by 1 base, with 9 bases between the two germline ends. The CDR3 nucleotides read TGTGCCAGCAGCTTTGCAGGGGCGAACACTGAAGCTTTCTTT. This codes for CASSFAGANTEAFF.

The chain recombines TRBV27 with TRBJ2-3, with 8 bases lining up with TRBD2. Germline values: CDR1 MNHEY, CDR2 SMNVEV (reference sequence). The V and J ends lost 4 bases and 2 bases, in that order; junction bases with no gene match: 11. The CDR3 consists of 17 residues. CDR3 residues: CASSYRPLAGNTDTQYF. The CDR3 DNA follows: TGTGCCAGCAGTTATCGCCCTCTAGCGGGTAACACAGATACGCAGTATTTT.

V gene TRBV7-9 combines with J gene TRBJ1-5; D gene ambiguous. Trimming cost V 4 bases and J 4 bases, with 11 bases left between them. This CDR3 is 14 amino acids long. The germline gives CDR1 SEHNR, CDR2 FQNEAQ (reference sequence). This CDR3 is CASSYGEGNQPQHF. The CDR3, as DNA: TGTGCCAGCAGCTACGGGGAGGGAAATCAGCCCCAGCATTTT. Filled out from reference TRBV7-9 and TRBJ1-5, the complete variable domain reads DTGVSQNPRHKITKRGQNVTFRCDPISEHNRLYWYRQTLGQGPEFLTYFQNEAQLEKSRLLSDRFSAERPKGSFSTLEIQRTEQGDSAMYLCASSYGEGNQPQHFGDGTRLSIL.

This chain uses TRBV5-1 with TRBJ1-2, with D tentatively TRBD1 (5 bases). The CDR3 is made up of 19 amino acids. Deletions cut 5 bases from V and 1 base from J, with 27 bases between. Germline CDR1 SGHRS, CDR2 YFSETQ. CDR3 in DNA: TGCGCCAGCAGTGGGGGGGGTATTAGTCCGACGAGGATTAACTATGGCTACACCTTC. Protein sequence: CASSGGGISPTRINYGYTF.

The rearrangement links TRBV24-1 to TRBJ2-1; D is perhaps TRBD2 (5 bases). Trimming left V 4 bases short and J 1 base short, with 13 bases between. Germline V lookup: CDR1 KGHDR, CDR2 SFDVKD. The CDR3 length is 16 residues. The CDR3 loop reads CATSETGGFSYNEQFF. Written as DNA, the CDR3 is TGTGCCACCAGTGAAACTGGCGGGTTTTCCTACAATGAGCAGTTCTTC.

The chain is built from TRBV14 and TRBJ2-4; 7 bases are shared with TRBD1. The junction had 6 bases not matched to a gene; V was cut back by 3 bases and J by 7 bases. This CDR3 comprises 14 residues. Germline assignment: CDR1 SGHDN and CDR2 FVKESK. CDR3 in DNA: TGTGCCAGCAGCCACCGGGACAGTCCTAACATTCAGTACTTC. Residues: CASSHRDSPNIQYF.

V usage is TRBV5-4 and J usage is TRBJ1-1; no definite D call. Germline CDR1 reads SGHNT; CDR2 reads YYREEE (reference sequence). V was trimmed by 4 bases and J by 1 base, leaving 11 bases between them. The CDR3 loop spans 14 amino acids. The CDR3 bases are TGTGCCAGCAGCACGCCACGGGGGAACACTGAAGCTTTCTTT. Amino acids: CASSTPRGNTEAFF.

The DNA for the CDR3 is TGTGCCAGCAGCCTGACGAGGCTATCGGGCATTCAGTACTTC. This translates into CASSLTRLSGIQYF. The rearrangement uses TRBV5-4 and TRBJ2-4; D call uncertain. V dropped 4 bases and J dropped 9 bases, with 17 bases sitting between them. This CDR3 spans 14 amino acids. Per the germline V gene, CDR1 is SGHNT and CDR2 is YYREEE (reference sequence). Together with reference TRBV5-4 and TRBJ2-4, the CDR3 gives the full variable domain: ETGVTQSPTHLIKTRGQQVTLRCSSQSGHNTVSWYQQALGQGPQFIFQYYREEENGRGNFPPRFSGLQFPNYSSELNVNALELDDSALYLCASSLTRLSGIQYFGAGTRLSVL.

The chain is built from TRBV29-1 and TRBJ2-6; TRBD1 agrees at 7 bases. With V trimmed by 4 bases and J by 2 bases, 11 bases remained unmatched. Looked up from germline, CDR1 is SQVTM and CDR2 is ANQGSEA. The CDR3 contains 17 residues. CDR3 nucleotide sequence: TGCAGCGTTGGAACAGGGGCAATGGGCGCTGGGGCCAACGTCCTGACTTTC. Encoded protein: CSVGTGAMGAGANVLTF.

This clone was picked up a small number of times. The chain combines TRBV2 with TRBJ2-2, with D possibly TRBD1 on 5 matching bases. CDR3 length: 14 residues. Germline V gene data show CDR1 as SNHLY and CDR2 as FYNNEI. V was trimmed by 5 bases and J by 2 bases, leaving 9 bases between them. The CDR3 coding sequence is TGTGCCAGCAGTTGGCAGGGTAACACCGGGGAGCTGTTTTTT. This gives the protein CASSWQGNTGELFF.

This chain uses TRBV24-1 with TRBJ2-7; perhaps TRBD2 as D (5 bases). CDR3 length: 15 amino acids. V was cut by 3 bases and J by 6 bases, with 17 bases left in between. CDR1 is KGHDR and CDR2 is SFDVKD in the germline V gene. The CDR3: CATSDPRGEGSEQYF. The CDR3 DNA is TGTGCCACCAGTGATCCCCGTGGAGAGGGCAGCGAGCAGTACTTC.

The chain uses TRBV18 and TRBJ2-7, with 7 nucleotides matching TRBD1. Trimming at V came to 3 bases and at J to 5 bases, leaving 10 bases not matched to a gene. The CDR3 totals 15 residues. Germline V gene data show CDR1 as KGHSH and CDR2 as LQKENI. CDR3 amino acids: CASSPGTAQGNEQYF. The CDR3 region has the DNA TGTGCCAGCTCACCCGGAACTGCACAGGGGAACGAGCAGTACTTC.

J is TRBJ2-3 and V is TRBV4-1, with TRBD2 as a possible D gene (6 bases). The CDR3 is made up of 17 amino acids. Deletions cut 3 bases from V and 0 bases from J, with 16 bases between. Germline V gene lookup returns CDR1 MGHRA and CDR2 YSYEKL. The CDR3 here is CASSHQGYGGSTDTQYF. CDR3 DNA sequence: TGCGCCAGCAGCCATCAAGGATACGGGGGTAGCACAGATACGCAGTATTTT.